The clone carrying this T cell receptor (beta chain) has more than one count but fewer than ten. This entry belongs to a study of cytomegalovirus exposure and HLA in healthy donors. It was with 60 Vbeta and 13 Jbeta primers that the PCR ran. Libraries were prepared by immunoSEQ multiplex PCR; TCRdb keeps only in-frame clonotypes and omits some of them. The profile covers roughly 160,000 clones, with 77% appearing a single time and 1.5% to 2% taken by the ten largest. This clonotype was sampled from a woman between 25 and 40 years old in good health and CMV-seronegative. The sample consisted of PBMCs.

CDR3 sequence: CSVEGNSEAFF. The DNA of the CDR3 is TGCAGCGTTGAAGGTAATTCTGAAGCTTTCTTT. The chain employs TRBV29-1 and TRBJ1-1; D is unresolved. V dropped 1 base and J dropped 6 bases, with 6 bases sitting between them. In germline, CDR1 is SQVTM, CDR2 ANQGSEA. This CDR3 contains 11 residues.